The TCR beta chain described here comes from a study of T cell responses to AZD1222 COVID-19 vaccine. The study, taken as a whole, reports: Nearly half of unique spike-specific TCRs reportedly avoided B.1.351 and B.1.1.7 mutated regions. Clonal diversity may have been underestimated in mostly white British donors. Spike was spanned by vaccine-associated CD4 TCRs, which were dominant at 160-218 and 743-854.

Remarks on this clone: Its cognate antigen is unknown.

Sequenced by immunoSEQ multiplex PCR; TCRdb stores in-frame clones only, minus some. There are nearly 200,000 clones in the sample; roughly 92% occur only once, and over 0.95% lies in the top ten. The receptor comes from an adult who received the AZD1222 COVID-19 vaccine. The sequences come from peripheral blood, collected 28 days after the second AZD1222 dose.

CDR3 in DNA: TGTGCCAGCAGCAACCACACACTAGCCAAAAACATTCAGTACTTC. As protein: CASSNHTLAKNIQYF. The chain combines TRBV21-1 with TRBJ2-4. TRBV21-1 is recorded as a pseudogene. The CDR3 contains 15 residues.